Each of the 27 T cell receptor beta chains below was sequenced from the same sample in a study of molecular identifiers for immune sequencing clone quantification. TCRdb re-analysed the PCR reads in MiXCR, keeping a single row per CDR3 protein. The sample yields 9,500 to 15,000 distinct CDR3 sequences, 18% seen once. The sequenced sample was naive CD8+ T cells from blood, with Jurkat cell RNA spiked in. Documented subset: FACS-sorted CD8+CD4-CCR7+CD45RA+ naive T cells. These receptors were taken from a human donor in good health. Some libraries in this study had Jurkat cell RNA spiked in.

CDR3 loop: CASSWTRTSEYEQYF. CDR3 in DNA: TGTGCCAGCAGCTGGACAAGGACTAGCGAATACGAGCAGTACTTC. The chain recombines TRBV5-6 with TRBJ2-7; 9 positions match TRBD2. The CDR3 covers 15 residues. The germline gives CDR1 SGHDT, CDR2 YYEEEE. J was trimmed by 4 bases and V by 3 bases; bases with no gene match: 8.

By sample share, this clonotype is medium-sized (0.01 to 0.1%). The chain has TRBV6-2 or TRBV6-3 and TRBJ1-4; no firm D call. The CDR3 contains 14 residues. Trimming took off 7 bases at V and 8 bases at J, with 17 bases between the two ends. Germline CDR1 MNHEY, CDR2 SVGEGT. CDR3 DNA: TGTGCCAGCAATCTAGCGGGGTCGGAAGAAAAACTGTTTTTT. Its protein is CASNLAGSEEKLFF.

In its sample, this clonotype was seen a few times. This could be a read error, since a much larger clone is one nucleotide away. This sequence joins TRBV7-8 and TRBJ2-1, with D perhaps matching TRBD1 (6 bases). In germline, CDR1 is SGHVS, CDR2 FQNEAQ. The CDR3 contains 17 residues. This chain's CDR3 is CASSSGTPLSSYDEQFF. CDR3 in DNA: TGTGCCAGCAGCTCAGGGACACCCTTGAGCTCCTACGATGAGCAGTTCTTC. Based on the CDR3 plus reference TRBV7-8 and TRBJ2-1, the full variable domain is GAGVSQSPRYKVAKRGQDVALRCDPISGHVSLFWYQQALGQGPEFLTYFQNEAQLDKSGLPSDRFFAERPEGSVSTLKIQRTQQEDSAVYLCASSSGTPLSSYDEQFFGPGTRLTVL.

This clonotype was seen only a few times. A much larger clonotype is one base distant, so this may be a read error. This rearrangement joins TRBV24-1 to TRBJ2-2; 8 nucleotides agree with TRBD1. The CDR3 covers 15 residues. Germline V gene lookup returns CDR1 KGHDR and CDR2 SFDVKD. The V gene end was trimmed by 4 bases and the J gene end by 7 bases; junction bases not matched to a gene: 7. The CDR3 sequence: CATSDRGQGDGELFF. The CDR3 nucleotides read TGTGCCACCAGTGACCGAGGACAGGGAGACGGGGAGCTGTTTTTT.

This clonotype is deemed medium-sized. The chain links TRBV7-9 to TRBJ2-3, with D hard to call. The V and J ends lost 5 bases and 0 bases respectively, with 6 bases between them. This CDR3 has 13 amino acids. The V gene's germline CDR1 is SEHNR and CDR2 FQNEAQ (reference sequence). The CDR3 sequence is CASSAYSTDTQYF. The CDR3 DNA sequence: TGTGCCAGCAGCGCCTATAGCACAGATACGCAGTATTTT.

This clonotype ranks as medium-sized. V gene TRBV4-1 combines with J gene TRBJ1-1, with D hard to call. This CDR3 spans 15 amino acids. Trimming took 1 base from V and 1 from J, leaving 10 bases between them. Germline CDR1 and CDR2: MGHRA and YSYEKL. DNA of the CDR3: TGCGCCAGCAGCCAAGCTCCAACCGAGAACACTGAAGCTTTCTTT. This translates into CASSQAPTENTEAFF.

This clonotype turned up a few times. V and J are TRBV3-1 and TRBJ2-1, with TRBD2 matching over 14 bases. Germline loops: CDR1 LGHDT, CDR2 YNNKEL (reference sequence). This CDR3 is 16 amino acids long. V trimming: 4 bases; J trimming: 7 bases; junction bases outside the gene matches: 6. This chain's CDR3 is CASSPGLAGVGNEQFF. As DNA, the CDR3 is TGTGCCAGCAGCCCGGGACTAGCGGGAGTTGGGAATGAGCAGTTCTTC.

This clonotype has a count of ten or more. The chain uses TRBV7-6 and TRBJ2-3; D is ambiguous. CDR3 length: 15 amino acids. V dropped 3 bases and J dropped 2 bases, with 12 bases sitting between them. CDR1 and CDR2 (germline): SGHVS, FNYEAQ. CDR3: CASSLGQLATDTQYF. CDR3 nucleotides: TGTGCCAGCAGCTTGGGTCAACTCGCCACAGATACGCAGTATTTT.

This clonotype was found many times. The chain links TRBV7-9 to TRBJ1-2; D remains ambiguous. Trimming shortened V by 1 base and J by 11 bases, and 11 bases separated the two germline ends. This CDR3 is 12 amino acids long. Germline CDR1 and CDR2: SEHNR and FQNEAQ (reference sequence). The CDR3 DNA follows: TGTGCCAGCAGCTTAGAACTGAGGTCGTACACCTTC. Protein product: CASSLELRSYTF.

A few counts support this clonotype. The V and J genes are TRBV30 and TRBJ2-7, with 8 positions matching TRBD2. The CDR3 is 14 residues long. CDR1 and CDR2 from the germline V gene are GTSNPN and SVGIG (reference sequence). Here the CDR3 DNA reads TGTGCTTGCGAAGAGGGCGGGAGGATCTACGAGCAGTACTTC. It yields the protein CACEEGGRIYEQYF.

Within the sample, this clonotype is medium-sized. V usage is TRBV20-1 and J usage is TRBJ2-7, with D perhaps assigned TRBD1 or TRBD2 (6 bases each). Germline V gene lookup returns CDR1 DFQATT and CDR2 SNEGSKA (reference sequence). This CDR3 has 16 amino acids. V lost 0 bases and J 3 bases, leaving 18 bases between the germline ends. CDR3 protein: CSARDESGRGGYEQYF. The DNA of the CDR3 is TGCAGTGCTAGAGATGAGAGCGGCAGGGGAGGCTACGAGCAGTACTTC.

By share of the sample, this clonotype is medium-sized. The J gene is TRBJ1-5, the V gene TRBV30; D call uncertain. The V gene lost 1 base and the J gene lost 7 bases, with 11 bases spanning the gap. The CDR3 extends over 13 amino acids. The germline V gene has CDR1 GTSNPN and CDR2 SVGIG (reference sequence). CDR3 region: CAWSADTEQPQHF. CDR3 in DNA: TGTGCCTGGAGTGCTGATACCGAGCAGCCCCAGCATTTT.

This clonotype was observed many times. The rearrangement links TRBV9 to TRBJ1-1; D uncertain. The V end was cut by 0 bases, the J end by 1 base, with 7 bases between. Germline lookup yields CDR1 SGDLS and CDR2 YYNGEE. The CDR3 extends over 14 amino acids. CDR3: CASSVGTGNTEAFF. CDR3 coding DNA: TGTGCCAGCAGCGTAGGGACGGGGAACACTGAAGCTTTCTTT. The complete variable domain, with remaining parts taken from reference TRBV9 and TRBJ1-1, reads DSGVTQTPKHLITATGQRVTLRCSPRSGDLSVYWYQQSLDQGLQFLIQYYNGEERAKGNILERFSAQQFPDLHSELNLSSLELGDSALYFCASSVGTGNTEAFFGQGTRLTVV.

This clonotype was recorded many times. The chain carries TRBV7-9 and TRBJ1-6, with unresolved D. Germline V gene lookup returns CDR1 SEHNR and CDR2 FQNEAQ (reference sequence). This CDR3 region has 16 residues. The V and J ends lost 8 bases and 0 bases respectively, with 14 bases between them. The CDR3 bases are TGTGCCAGCTCCTGGGGAGAGAGCTCCTATAATTCACCCCTCCACTTT. This sequence encodes CASSWGESSYNSPLHF.

About this clonotype: A read error may explain this, as a much larger clone is one base away. The genes are TRBV6-5 and TRBJ2-7; 7 nucleotides agree with TRBD2. The CDR3 consists of 14 residues. V trimming: 4 bases; J trimming: 2 bases; junction bases outside the gene matches: 5. Germline V gene sequence: CDR1 MNHEY, CDR2 SVGAGI. Written as DNA, the CDR3 is TGTGCCAGCAGTTGCGGGGGTAGTCCCTACGAGCAGTACTTC. It translates to CASSCGGSPYEQYF.

This clonotype was observed a handful of times. The V and J genes are TRBV7-9 and TRBJ1-6; 8 bases are shared with TRBD1. CDR3 size: 18 residues. V trimming: 5 bases; J trimming: 0 bases; junction bases outside the gene matches: 9. The germline gives CDR1 SEHNR, CDR2 FQNEAQ (reference sequence). The chain's CDR3 is CASSTTTGENSYNSPLHF. The CDR3 DNA reads TGTGCCAGCAGCACAACGACAGGGGAGAACTCCTATAATTCACCCCTCCACTTT.

V and J are TRBV29-1 and TRBJ2-3, with TRBD2 matching 13 bases. The V segment lost 5 bases and the J segment 4 bases; nucleotides outside the gene matches: 9. There are 16 residues in the CDR3. Germline-derived CDR1 and CDR2 are SQVTM and ANQGSEA. The CDR3 spells CSVPPGLAGSADTQYF. The DNA for the CDR3 is TGCAGCGTTCCTCCGGGACTAGCGGGAAGCGCAGATACGCAGTATTTT.

This clonotype qualifies as medium-sized (0.01 to 0.1%). The chain employs TRBV9 and TRBJ1-5; no clear D gene. The CDR3 has 15 amino acids. Germline V lookup: CDR1 SGDLS, CDR2 YYNGEE. V was trimmed by 2 bases and J by 3 bases, leaving 12 bases between them. The CDR3 sequence is CASSVGVNLNQPQHF. The CDR3 coding sequence is TGTGCCAGCAGCGTCGGGGTTAACCTCAATCAGCCCCAGCATTTT.

Remarks on this clonotype: A read error is possible here, since a much larger clone lies one base away. The J gene is TRBJ1-2, the V gene TRBV7-8; 7 positions agree with TRBD1. Germline values: CDR1 SGHVS, CDR2 FQNEAQ. The CDR3 covers 16 residues. The CDR3 sequence is CTSSLATGTANYGYTF. CDR3 bases: TGTACCAGCAGCTTAGCGACAGGGACAGCTAACTATGGCTACACCTTC.

The CDR3 sequence: CASSIGQGSYEQYF. The DNA for the CDR3 is TGTGCCAGTAGTATCGGCCAAGGTTCCTACGAGCAGTACTTC. The J gene is TRBJ2-7, the V gene TRBV19; D is undetermined. Trimming took off 3 bases at V and 1 base at J, with 10 bases between the two ends. Germline V CDR1 and CDR2: LNHDA, SQIVND (reference sequence). The length of the CDR3 is 14 residues.

This clonotype is labeled as medium-sized. The chain's CDR3 is CASEGPAYEQYF. The CDR3 DNA sequence: TGTGCCAGCGAGGGGCCTGCCTACGAGCAGTACTTC. The V gene is TRBV3-1, the J gene TRBJ2-7; D possibly matches TRBD1 or TRBD2 (5 bases each). V shed 8 bases and J shed 2 bases, with 10 bases lying between them. CDR1 and CDR2 (germline): LGHDT, YNNKEL (reference sequence). The CDR3 has 12 amino acids.

This clonotype has a handful of counts. The chain recombines TRBV11-3 with TRBJ2-5; D perhaps matches TRBD1 (6 bases). Trimming left V 4 bases short and J 1 base short, with 13 bases between. This CDR3 spans 15 amino acids. Germline V gives CDR1 SGHNT, CDR2 YENEEA. Written as DNA, the CDR3 is TGTGCCAGCAGCTCCGAAACAGGGATCCAAGAGACCCAGTACTTC. As protein: CASSSETGIQETQYF.

This clonotype was observed a few times. A single base separates this from a much larger clone, so it may be a read error. The chain links TRBV6-2 or TRBV6-3 to TRBJ1-2; 8 bases fit TRBD1. J lost 3 bases, V lost 4 bases, and 10 bases had no gene match. The germline CDR1 and CDR2 sequences are MNHEY and SVGEGT. This CDR3 contains 16 residues. CDR3 DNA: TGTGCCAGCAGTTGCTCGATTTCGACAGGGGACTATGGCTACACCTTC. Translation gives CASSCSISTGDYGYTF.

In its sample, this clonotype is medium-sized. This chain uses TRBV9 with TRBJ2-7; no reliable D call. The germline V gene has CDR1 SGDLS and CDR2 YYNGEE. The germline V and J ends were trimmed by 0 bases and 3 bases, with 13 bases remaining between them. The CDR3 length is 15 residues. Here the CDR3 reads CASSVALGFGYEQYF. CDR3 bases: TGTGCCAGCAGCGTAGCTCTGGGATTCGGCTACGAGCAGTACTTC.

This clonotype was seen more than once but under ten times. The chain uses TRBV5-1 and TRBJ2-7, with 7 bases identical to TRBD2. CDR3 length: 14 amino acids. Germline V lookup: CDR1 SGHRS, CDR2 YFSETQ. After removal of 4 bases from V and 4 bases from J, the junction contained 8 bases not matched to a gene. The CDR3 DNA reads as TGCGCCAGCAGCCCAAACCAGCGGGGTTACGAGCAGTACTTC. This encodes CASSPNQRGYEQYF.

This clonotype qualifies as medium-sized. This chain uses TRBV20-1 with TRBJ2-7, with 7 bases matching TRBD1. Unmatched junction bases numbered 10, after V lost 0 bases and J lost 5 bases. CDR3 length: 15 amino acids. The germline gives CDR1 DFQATT, CDR2 SNEGSKA (reference sequence). The CDR3 DNA follows: TGCAGTGCTAGAGAATTTGGGCAGGGGGACCACGAGCAGTACTTC. It specifies CSAREFGQGDHEQYF.

This clonotype was counted a few times. The DNA for the CDR3 is TGCGCCAGCAGCTTGGGGCTAGCGGGAGGGCCCCCCTACGAGCAGTACTTC. It specifies CASSLGLAGGPPYEQYF. The chain is built from TRBV5-1 and TRBJ2-7; 12 nucleotides align to TRBD2. The germline CDR1 and CDR2 sequences are SGHRS and YFSETQ. Trimming removed 0 bases from V and 2 bases from J; junction bases left unmatched: 6. This CDR3 comprises 17 residues.